This T cell receptor beta chain stems from a study of blood T cell repertoires in COVID-19 (dated by TCRdb to between 2020 and 2021). General notes on the study: Collaborator samples came from the United States, Italy and Spain and covered acute and convalescent phases of COVID-19. The repertoires were made available in a free public database intended to serve as a resource for research on the immune response to SARS-CoV-2. A de-identified subject ID, COVID-19 status, age in years and sex were almost always included in the sample metadata. Deeply sampled blood TCRbeta repertoires from subjects exposed to, actively infected with, or recovered from COVID-19 were included in the dataset. Where available, HLA class I and class II types were taken from metadata supplied by the sample provider and were not determined by assay-based typing. The prospective study material was composed of cDNA or gDNA derived from T cells, B-cell-depleted T cells, or PBMCs. Samples came from the ongoing ImmuneRACE study (first 160 participants) plus 1,254 subjects from 6 global collaborators.

To note about this clone: Its binding antigen is unknown. No much larger clonotype is one base removed from it; base qualities were not supplied.

Study-wide conclusions, independent of this receptor: The amount of clinical and demographic metadata varied by source and participant and was provided uncurated.

From a lookup of the germline V gene, CDR1 and CDR2 are SGHRS and YFSETQ. Trimming at the junction amounts to 3 bases on V and 3 bases on J, and the germline ends lie 17 bases apart. CDR3 length: 16 amino acids, cysteine to phenylalanine. CDR3 DNA is the only sequence kept; it has 48 bases, read in frame from the first base. At one collaborating source in Seattle, patients were enrolled during active infection and were followed longitudinally through the course of disease. The collaborating institutions used their own protocols to collect whole blood in K2EDTA tubes. Collaborator samples were shipped for TCRbeta analysis as frozen whole blood, isolated PBMCs, or DNA extracted from either sample type. TCRbeta CDR3 regions were amplified from genomic DNA by means of the immunoSEQ Assay, a bias-controlled multiplex PCR. The study's own analysis went as follows. The number of nucleated cells in each sample was estimated from the amplification of reference gene primers within the assay. Sequence reads were collapsed and filtered to measure the absolute abundance of every unique TCRbeta CDR3 rearrangement. For each sample, productive Simpson clonality was calculated as the square root of Simpson's diversity index across productive rearrangements. Not all clones reach the TCRdb copy of this immuneACCESS table, which keeps in-frame sequences only. Checked studies attribute under half of the gap to unresolved V genes and leave the rest unexplained. Clonal size and the V and J genes are those of that table, whereas D and trimming came from the DNA. The sample contains about 350,000 clones, roughly 86% of them found a single time. The top ten hold 9.5% to 10% of the sample.

Sequencing used peripheral blood. This clonotype originated in a man between 25 and 39 years old with COVID-19, enrolled during active disease. The sequence links TRBV5-1 to TRBJ2-3; TRBD2 is possibly the D segment (5 matching bases). The CDR3 has the sequence CASSWERSVDTDTQYF. The DNA sequence reads TGCGCCAGCAGCTGGGAGAGGTCCGTCGATACAGATACGCAGTATTTT.